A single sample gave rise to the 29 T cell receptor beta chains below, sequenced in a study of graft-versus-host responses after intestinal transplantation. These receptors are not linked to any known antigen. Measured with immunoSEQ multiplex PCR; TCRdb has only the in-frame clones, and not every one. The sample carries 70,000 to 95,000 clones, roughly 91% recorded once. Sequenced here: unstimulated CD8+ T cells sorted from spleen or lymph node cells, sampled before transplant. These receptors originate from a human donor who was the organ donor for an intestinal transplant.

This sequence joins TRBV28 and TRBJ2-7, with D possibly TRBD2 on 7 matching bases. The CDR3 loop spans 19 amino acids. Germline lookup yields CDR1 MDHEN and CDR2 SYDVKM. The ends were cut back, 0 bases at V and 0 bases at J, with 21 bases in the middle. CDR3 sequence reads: CASSLCFLGGPNISYEQYF. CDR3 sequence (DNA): TGTGCCAGCAGTTTATGTTTTCTCGGGGGGCCCAATATCTCCTACGAGCAGTACTTC.

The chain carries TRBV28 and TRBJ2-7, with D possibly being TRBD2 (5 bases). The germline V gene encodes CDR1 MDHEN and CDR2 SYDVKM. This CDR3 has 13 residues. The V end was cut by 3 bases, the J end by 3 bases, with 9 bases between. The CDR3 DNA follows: TGTGCCAGCAGTTTTGCCGGGAACTACGAGCAGTACTTC. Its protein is CASSFAGNYEQYF. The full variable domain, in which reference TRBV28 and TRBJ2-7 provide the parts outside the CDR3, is DVKVTQSSRYLVKRTGEKVFLECVQDMDHENMFWYRQDPGLGLRLIYFSYDVKMKEKGDIPEGYSVSREKKERFSLILESASTNQTSMYLCASSFAGNYEQYFGPGTRLTVT.

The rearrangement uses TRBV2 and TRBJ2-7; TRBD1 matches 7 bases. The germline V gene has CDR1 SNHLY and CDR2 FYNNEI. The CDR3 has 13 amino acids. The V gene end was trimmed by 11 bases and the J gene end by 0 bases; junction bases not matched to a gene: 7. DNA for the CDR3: TGTGCCTGTAAGGGACAGTCCTCCTACGAGCAGTACTTC. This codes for CACKGQSSYEQYF.

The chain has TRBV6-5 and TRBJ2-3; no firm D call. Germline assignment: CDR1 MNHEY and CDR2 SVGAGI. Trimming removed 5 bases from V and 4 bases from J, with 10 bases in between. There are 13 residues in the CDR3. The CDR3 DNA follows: TGTGCCAGCAGTCCACGAGTGGCAGATACGCAGTATTTT. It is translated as CASSPRVADTQYF.

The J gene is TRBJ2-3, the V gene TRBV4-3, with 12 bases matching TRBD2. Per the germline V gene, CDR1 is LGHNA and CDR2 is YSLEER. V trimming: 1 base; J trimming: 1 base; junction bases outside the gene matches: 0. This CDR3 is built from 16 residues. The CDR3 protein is CASSQGTSGGTDTQYF. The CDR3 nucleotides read TGCGCCAGCAGCCAAGGGACTAGCGGGGGCACAGATACGCAGTATTTT.

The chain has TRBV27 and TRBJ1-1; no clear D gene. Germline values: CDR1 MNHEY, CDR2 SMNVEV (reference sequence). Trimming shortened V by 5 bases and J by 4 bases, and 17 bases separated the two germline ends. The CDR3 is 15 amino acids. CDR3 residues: CASSLTRGFLTEAFF. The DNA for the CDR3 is TGTGCCAGCAGTCTGACACGGGGATTTCTCACTGAAGCTTTCTTT.

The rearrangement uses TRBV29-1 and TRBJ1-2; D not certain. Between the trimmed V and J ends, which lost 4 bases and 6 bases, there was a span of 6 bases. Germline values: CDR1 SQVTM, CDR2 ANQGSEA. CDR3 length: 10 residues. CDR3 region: CSVVSNGYTF. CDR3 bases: TGCAGCGTTGTTTCCAATGGCTACACCTTC.

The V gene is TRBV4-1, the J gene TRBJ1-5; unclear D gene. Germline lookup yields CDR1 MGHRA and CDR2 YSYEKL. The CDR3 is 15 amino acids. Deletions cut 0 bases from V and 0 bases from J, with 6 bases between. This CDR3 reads CASSQDFLSNQPQHF. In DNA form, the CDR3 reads TGCGCCAGCAGCCAAGATTTCCTTAGCAATCAGCCCCAGCATTTT.

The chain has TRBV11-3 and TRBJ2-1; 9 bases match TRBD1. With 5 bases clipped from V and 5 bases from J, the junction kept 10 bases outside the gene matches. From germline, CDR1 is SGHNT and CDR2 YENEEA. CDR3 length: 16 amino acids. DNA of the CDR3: TGTGCCAGCAGCCCAACAACAGGGGGCAGGGACAATGAGCAGTTCTTC. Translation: CASSPTTGGRDNEQFF.

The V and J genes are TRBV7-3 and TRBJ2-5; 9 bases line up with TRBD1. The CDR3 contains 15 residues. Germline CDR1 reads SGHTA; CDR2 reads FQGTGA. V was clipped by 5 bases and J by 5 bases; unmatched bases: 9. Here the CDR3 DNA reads TGTGCCAGCAGCATCACAGGGGGCCGAAACGAGACCCAGTACTTC. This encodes CASSITGGRNETQYF.

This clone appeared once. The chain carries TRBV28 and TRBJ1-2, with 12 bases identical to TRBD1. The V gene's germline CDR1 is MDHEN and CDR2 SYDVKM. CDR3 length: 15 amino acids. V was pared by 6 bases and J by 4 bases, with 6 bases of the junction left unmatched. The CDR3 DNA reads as TGTGCCAGCAGACCTGGGACAGGGGGCTTCTATGGCTACACCTTC. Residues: CASRPGTGGFYGYTF.

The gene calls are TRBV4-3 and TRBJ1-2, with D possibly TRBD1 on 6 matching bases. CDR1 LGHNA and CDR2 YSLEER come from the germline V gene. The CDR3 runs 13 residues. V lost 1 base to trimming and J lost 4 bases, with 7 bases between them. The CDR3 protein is CASSQGDTYGYTF. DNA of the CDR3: TGCGCCAGCAGCCAAGGGGACACCTATGGCTACACCTTC.

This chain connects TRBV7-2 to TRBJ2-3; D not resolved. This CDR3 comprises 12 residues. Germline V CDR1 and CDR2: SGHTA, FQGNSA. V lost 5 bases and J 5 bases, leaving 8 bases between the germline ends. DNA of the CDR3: TGTGCCAGCAGCCCCCCCGGAGATACGCAGTATTTT. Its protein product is CASSPPGDTQYF.

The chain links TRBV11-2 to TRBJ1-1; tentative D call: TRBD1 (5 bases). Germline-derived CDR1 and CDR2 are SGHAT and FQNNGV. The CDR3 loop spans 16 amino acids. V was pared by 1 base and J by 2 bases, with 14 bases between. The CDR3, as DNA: TGTGCCAGCAGCTTAGGTCTCGCAGGGATTAACACTGAAGCTTTCTTT. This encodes CASSLGLAGINTEAFF.

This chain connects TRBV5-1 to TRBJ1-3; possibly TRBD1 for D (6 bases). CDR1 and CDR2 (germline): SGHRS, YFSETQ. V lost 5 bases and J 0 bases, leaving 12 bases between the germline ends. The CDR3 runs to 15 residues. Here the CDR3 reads CASSTTGFSGNTIYF. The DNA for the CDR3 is TGCGCCAGCAGTACCACAGGGTTCTCTGGAAACACCATATATTTT.

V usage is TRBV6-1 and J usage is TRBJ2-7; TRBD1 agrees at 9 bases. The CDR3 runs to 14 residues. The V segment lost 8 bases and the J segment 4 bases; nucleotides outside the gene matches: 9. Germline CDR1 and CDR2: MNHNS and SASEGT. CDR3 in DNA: TGTGCCAGCCGGCCCTCGGACAGGGGATACGAGCAGTACTTC. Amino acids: CASRPSDRGYEQYF.

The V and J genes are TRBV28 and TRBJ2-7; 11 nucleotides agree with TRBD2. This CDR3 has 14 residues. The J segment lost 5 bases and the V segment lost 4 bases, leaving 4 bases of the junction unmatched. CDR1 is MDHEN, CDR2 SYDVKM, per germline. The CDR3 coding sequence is TGTGCCAGCAGTTCGGGACTAGCGGATCACGAGCAGTACTTC. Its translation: CASSSGLADHEQYF.

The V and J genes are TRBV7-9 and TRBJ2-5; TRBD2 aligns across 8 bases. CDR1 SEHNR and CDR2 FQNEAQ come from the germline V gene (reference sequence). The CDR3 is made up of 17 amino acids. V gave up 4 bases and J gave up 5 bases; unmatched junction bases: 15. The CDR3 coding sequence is TGTGCCAGCAGCTCGTCCGGCCCTTTTAGCGGGAAGGAGACCCAGTACTTC. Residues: CASSSSGPFSGKETQYF.

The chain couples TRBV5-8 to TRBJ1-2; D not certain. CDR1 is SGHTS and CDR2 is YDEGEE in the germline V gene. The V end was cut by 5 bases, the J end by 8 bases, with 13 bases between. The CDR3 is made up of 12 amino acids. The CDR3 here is CASRRTAGGYTF. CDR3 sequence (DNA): TGTGCCAGCAGGCGAACAGCGGGCGGCTACACCTTC.

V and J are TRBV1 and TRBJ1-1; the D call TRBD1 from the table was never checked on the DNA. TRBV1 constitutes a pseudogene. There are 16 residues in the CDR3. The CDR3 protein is CTSSQDEGQLFTEAFF. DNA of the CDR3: TGCACCAGCAGCCAAGATGAGGGACAGTTATTCACTGAAGCTTTCTTT.

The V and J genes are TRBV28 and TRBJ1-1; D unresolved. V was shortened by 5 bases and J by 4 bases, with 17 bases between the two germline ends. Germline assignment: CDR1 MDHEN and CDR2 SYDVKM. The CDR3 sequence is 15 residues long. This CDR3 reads CASSPAPRGGTEAFF. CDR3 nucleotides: TGTGCCAGCAGTCCCGCCCCCCGGGGAGGCACTGAAGCTTTCTTT.

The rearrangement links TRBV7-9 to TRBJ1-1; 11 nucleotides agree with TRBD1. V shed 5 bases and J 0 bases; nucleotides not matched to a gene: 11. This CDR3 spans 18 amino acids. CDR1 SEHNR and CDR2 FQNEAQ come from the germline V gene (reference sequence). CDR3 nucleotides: TGTGCCAGCAGCCCCCCGCACCGGACAGGGGGCGTGAACACTGAAGCTTTCTTT. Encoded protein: CASSPPHRTGGVNTEAFF.

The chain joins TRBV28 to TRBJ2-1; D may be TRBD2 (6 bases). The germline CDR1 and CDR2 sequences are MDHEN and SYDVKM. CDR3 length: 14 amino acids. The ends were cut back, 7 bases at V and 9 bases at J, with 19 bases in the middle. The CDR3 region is CASNDIGGASEQFF. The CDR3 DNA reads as TGTGCCAGCAACGATATTGGCGGGGCGAGTGAGCAGTTCTTC. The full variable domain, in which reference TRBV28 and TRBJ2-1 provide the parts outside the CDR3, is DVKVTQSSRYLVKRTGEKVFLECVQDMDHENMFWYRQDPGLGLRLIYFSYDVKMKEKGDIPEGYSVSREKKERFSLILESASTNQTSMYLCASNDIGGASEQFFGPGTRLTVL.

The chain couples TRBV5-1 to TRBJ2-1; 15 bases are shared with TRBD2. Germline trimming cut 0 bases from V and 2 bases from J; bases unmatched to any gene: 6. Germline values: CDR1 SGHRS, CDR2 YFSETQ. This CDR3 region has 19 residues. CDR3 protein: CASSLGSGTSGGPYNEQFF. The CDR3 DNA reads TGCGCCAGCAGCTTGGGATCCGGGACTAGCGGGGGGCCCTACAATGAGCAGTTCTTC.

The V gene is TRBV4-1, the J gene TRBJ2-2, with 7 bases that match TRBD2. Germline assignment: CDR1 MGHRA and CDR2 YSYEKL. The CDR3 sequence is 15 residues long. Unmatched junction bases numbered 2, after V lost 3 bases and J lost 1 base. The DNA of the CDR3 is TGCGCCAGCAGCCAGCGGGAGTGGAACACCGGGGAGCTGTTTTTT. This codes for CASSQREWNTGELFF.

The CDR3 region has the DNA TGTGCCAGTAGTTCGACAGGCGGGGAGCTGTTTTTT. This translates into CASSSTGGELFF. The chain combines TRBV19 with TRBJ2-2; D is possibly TRBD1 (6 bases). Per the germline V gene, CDR1 is LNHDA and CDR2 is SQIVND (reference sequence). V lost 5 bases and J 7 bases, leaving 8 bases between the germline ends. The CDR3 runs 12 residues.

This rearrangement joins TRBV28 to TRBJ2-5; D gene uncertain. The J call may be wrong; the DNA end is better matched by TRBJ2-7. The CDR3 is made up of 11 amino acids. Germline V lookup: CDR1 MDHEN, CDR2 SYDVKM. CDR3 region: CASSSYYEQYF. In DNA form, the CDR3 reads TGTGCCAGCAGTTCGTACTACGAGCAGTACTTC.

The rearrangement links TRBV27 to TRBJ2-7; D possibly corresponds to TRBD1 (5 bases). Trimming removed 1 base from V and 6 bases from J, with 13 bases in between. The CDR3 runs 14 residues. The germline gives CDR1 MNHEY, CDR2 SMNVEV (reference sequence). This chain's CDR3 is CASSLFGAPGEQYF. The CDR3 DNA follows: TGTGCCAGCAGTTTATTTGGGGCCCCCGGCGAGCAGTACTTC.

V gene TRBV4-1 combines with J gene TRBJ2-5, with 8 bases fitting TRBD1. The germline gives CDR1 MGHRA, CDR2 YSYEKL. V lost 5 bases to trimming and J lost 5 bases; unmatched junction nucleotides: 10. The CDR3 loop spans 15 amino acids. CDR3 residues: CASSGAVTGEETQYF. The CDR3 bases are TGCGCCAGCAGCGGAGCGGTGACAGGGGAGGAGACCCAGTACTTC.